This is a list of T cell receptor beta chains from one sample in a study of immune heterogeneity within non-small cell lung tumors. Via MiXCR, TCRdb re-called the multiplex PCR reads, giving one row per CDR3 protein. Of about 22,000 distinct CDR3 sequences listed, around 26% are singletons. Sequenced: lung tumor tissue. The receptors were sampled from a man aged 35 to 55 with non-small cell lung cancer. The conserved cysteine and the conserved F or W are not part of the CDR3 here. The size field is filled for only some rows; it gives once, few, many or a size class.

V gene: TRBV5-1
clone size: many
CDR3 length: 13
J gene: TRBJ1-1
CDR3 protein: ASSRLGQGNTEAF

V gene: TRBV6-1
clone size: many
CDR3 length: 14
J gene: TRBJ2-1
CDR3 protein: ASSPLGLAGNNEQF

V gene: TRBV6-1
clone size: few
CDR3 length: 16
J gene: TRBJ1-6
CDR3 protein: ASSLDSGQGAVNSPLH

V gene: TRBV19
clone size: NA
CDR3 length: 13
J gene: TRBJ2-2
CDR3 protein: ASRAGLAGTGELF

V gene: TRBV11-3
clone size: many
CDR3 length: 20
J gene: TRBJ2-6
CDR3 protein: ASSIRTMGLAGGRSGANVLT

V gene: TRBV10-3
clone size: many
CDR3 length: 13
J gene: TRBJ2-7
CDR3 protein: AIKEGTGAFYEQY

V gene: TRBV30
clone size: medium-sized
CDR3 length: 10
J gene: TRBJ2-7
CDR3 protein: AFRDISYEQY

V gene: TRBV18
clone size: NA
CDR3 length: 11
J gene: TRBJ2-5
CDR3 protein: ASSPTDQGTQY

V gene: TRBV11-2
clone size: NA
CDR3 length: 15
J gene: TRBJ2-7
CDR3 protein: ASTQEGVAGFSHEQY

V gene: TRBV20-1
clone size: NA
CDR3 length: 14
J gene: TRBJ2-3
CDR3 protein: SARGLGSGSSATQY

V gene: TRBV30
clone size: many
CDR3 length: 11
J gene: TRBJ1-1
CDR3 protein: AGIRWGSTEAF

V gene: TRBV5-8
clone size: few
CDR3 length: 13
J gene: TRBJ1-5
CDR3 protein: ASSLRGNSNQPQH

V gene: TRBV5-1
clone size: NA
CDR3 length: 12
J gene: TRBJ2-1
CDR3 protein: ASSGLAGEGEQF

V gene: TRBV7-6
clone size: many
CDR3 length: 16
J gene: TRBJ1-3
CDR3 protein: ASSLASQRLSSGNTIY

V gene: TRBV25-1
clone size: few
CDR3 length: 14
J gene: TRBJ2-3
CDR3 protein: ASSDEAGEGTDTQY

V gene: TRBV5-6
clone size: few
CDR3 length: 10
J gene: TRBJ1-1
CDR3 protein: ASSLRGFEAF

V gene: TRBV3-1
clone size: NA
CDR3 length: 13
J gene: TRBJ1-1
CDR3 protein: ASSSQDRRGTEAF

V gene: TRBV6-1
clone size: medium-sized
CDR3 length: 11
J gene: TRBJ2-7
CDR3 protein: ASIRTGDYEQY

V gene: TRBV15
clone size: many
CDR3 length: 13
J gene: TRBJ2-5
CDR3 protein: ATSRAPSGRETQY

V gene: TRBV20-1
clone size: few
CDR3 length: 12
J gene: TRBJ1-1
CDR3 protein: SAPLALMNTEAF

V gene: TRBV29-1
clone size: few
CDR3 length: 11
J gene: TRBJ2-5
CDR3 protein: SVVRQWQETQY

V gene: TRBV7-2
clone size: few
CDR3 length: 13
J gene: TRBJ1-5
CDR3 protein: ASSPTGISNQPQH

V gene: TRBV6-2/TRBV6-3
clone size: NA
CDR3 length: 12
J gene: TRBJ2-1
CDR3 protein: ASSYLGDPNEQF

V gene: TRBV6-5
clone size: many
CDR3 length: 13
J gene: TRBJ2-1
CDR3 protein: ASSYGTSGSDEQF

V gene: TRBV5-4
clone size: NA
CDR3 length: 14
J gene: TRBJ2-2
CDR3 protein: ASSLVAGSGAGELF

V gene: TRBV6-1
clone size: medium-sized
CDR3 length: 11
J gene: TRBJ2-7
CDR3 protein: ASSPGHAYEQY

V gene: TRBV20-1
clone size: NA
CDR3 length: 11
J gene: TRBJ1-1
CDR3 protein: SARDWDDTEAF